The present T cell receptor (beta chain) was sequenced within a study of CD8+ T cells in alopecia areata. The study, taken as a whole, reports: In lesional scalp, particularly from alopecia totalis/universalis, clonality was higher than in normal scalp.

In each case, RNA was isolated and then reverse transcribed into cDNA as the sequencing template. The data were produced by immunoSEQ multiplex PCR, yet TCRdb's version contains in-frame clones alone and is incomplete. The sample includes approximately 180,000 clones, about 63% of them seen just once. Comments on this clone: Its matching antigen is unknown.

CDR1 is SQVTM, CDR2 ANQGSEA, per germline. The CDR3 length is 14 residues. V lost 6 bases, J lost 4 bases, and 6 bases stayed unmatched. Sample: CD4+ T cells sorted from blood, taken at week 0. The V call is TRBV29-1, the J call TRBJ2-2; 9 positions agree with TRBD1. The TCR originated in a human donor with alopecia areata. The CDR3 loop is CSVTGGMGTGELFF. CDR3 bases: TGCAGCGTCACAGGGGGCATGGGCACCGGGGAGCTGTTTTTT.